These 25 T cell receptor beta chains share one sample of origin, sequenced in a study of T-cell memory formation after mild COVID-19 (dated by TCRdb to the early 2020s). The library was made by 5' RACE. The data were produced on an Illumina NovaSeq 6000. TCRdb trimmed public reads at Q25 via fastp, called clones via MiXCR and kept in-frame beta chains. Rows merge per CDR3 protein into single entries with the most common DNA and genes. The sample table records about half a million distinct CDR3 sequences; around a sixth of these occur just once. The ten most abundant clones make up 10% to 15% of the sample. The sample consisted of PBMCs or a T cell subset sorted from them (not recorded which). These receptors all stem from an adult woman who had mild COVID-19 (a few samples of this study predate the infection). The sample titles of this study are shuffled in the database, so cell type and time point are left out; the donor was told from shared clones.

The chain employs TRBV5-4 and TRBJ2-5; possible D gene TRBD2, 5 bases. The V and J ends lost 7 bases and 1 base respectively, with 11 bases between them. CDR3 length equals 13 residues. The V gene's germline CDR1 is SGHNT and CDR2 YYREEE (reference sequence). DNA of the CDR3: TGTGCCAGCGCGGGCCCGACCCAAGAGACCCAGTACTTC. This encodes CASAGPTQETQYF.

The chain uses TRBV6-1 and TRBJ1-1; D is unresolved. Germline V gene sequence: CDR1 MNHNS, CDR2 SASEGT. CDR3 length: 13 residues. Trimming removed 7 bases at V and 3 bases at J, with 12 bases between. The CDR3 sequence: CASKALVDTEAFF. The CDR3 coding sequence is TGTGCCAGCAAAGCGCTCGTGGACACTGAAGCTTTCTTT.

This clonotype was found a few times. The gene calls are TRBV12-3 or TRBV12-4 and TRBJ1-2; TRBD1 matches 7 bases. Germline trimming cut 7 bases from V and 8 bases from J; bases unmatched to any gene: 7. This CDR3 contains 12 residues. The CDR3 DNA sequence: TGTGCCAGCAACCCTCCAGGGGGAGGCTACACCTTC. This sequence encodes CASNPPGGGYTF.

This chain links TRBV12-3 or TRBV12-4 with TRBJ1-3, with 7 bases aligning to TRBD1. V lost 6 bases, J lost 5 bases, and 7 bases stayed unmatched. This CDR3 has 14 residues. The CDR3 sequence is CASSLRDRRNTIYF. The DNA of the CDR3 is TGTGCCAGCAGCCTCAGGGACAGAAGAAACACCATATATTTT.

A few counts support this clonotype. The genes are TRBV7-6 and TRBJ2-4; no definite D call. CDR1 SGHVS and CDR2 FNYEAQ come from the germline V gene. V was shortened by 5 bases and J by 0 bases, with 14 bases between the two germline ends. The CDR3 has 16 residues. CDR3 bases: TGTGCCAGCAGCCCATATACCGAAATAGCCAAAAACATTCAGTACTTC. It encodes CASSPYTEIAKNIQYF. The full variable domain, completed using reference TRBV7-6 and TRBJ2-4, is GAGVSQSPRYKVTKRGQDVALRCDPISGHVSLYWYRQALGQGPEFLTYFNYEAQQDKSGLPNDRFSAERPEGSISTLTIQRTEQRDSAMYRCASSPYTEIAKNIQYFGAGTRLSVL.

This clonotype was picked up many times. The V and J genes are TRBV6-5 and TRBJ2-1, with 7 positions matching TRBD1. The germline CDR1 and CDR2 sequences are MNHEY and SVGAGI. With 3 bases clipped from V and 5 bases from J, the junction kept 7 bases outside the gene matches. The CDR3 covers 15 residues. The CDR3 coding sequence is TGTGCCAGCAGTTATTCGGGACAGCTAAACAATGAGCAGTTCTTC. Translated, it gives CASSYSGQLNNEQFF.

As regards this clonotype: A junction boundary mismatches the germline segment, possibly from a read error. The genes are TRBV6-6 and TRBJ2-6, with unresolved D. Germline CDR1 reads MNHNY; CDR2 reads SVGAGI (reference sequence). This CDR3 spans 17 amino acids. The CDR3 DNA follows: TGTGCCAGCAGTCCCCTACAACGAACCTCTGGCGCCAACGTCCTGACTTTC. Translated: CASSPLQRTSGANVLTF.

This clonotype occurred a few times. The chain links TRBV19 to TRBJ2-1; D might be TRBD1 or TRBD2, each matching 5 bases. The CDR3 is 13 residues long. The V end was cut by 3 bases, the J end by 8 bases, with 11 bases between. The germline CDR1 and CDR2 sequences are LNHDA and SQIVND (reference sequence). CDR3 DNA sequence: TGTGCCAGTAGTATGAGCCAGGGACATGAGCAGTTCTTC. Translated: CASSMSQGHEQFF.

J is TRBJ1-2 and V is TRBV24-1; no firm D call. CDR3 length: 12 residues. Germline V gene data show CDR1 as KGHDR and CDR2 as SFDVKD. V was pared by 3 bases and J by 8 bases, with 9 bases between. The DNA for the CDR3 is TGTGCCACCAGTGATCCAGAGACGGGCTACACCTTC. It specifies CATSDPETGYTF.

This clonotype occurred a few times. CDR3 nucleotide sequence: TGTGCCAGCAGTCACCCTGGAACAGGGGCTCGTGGCTACACCTTC. Residues: CASSHPGTGARGYTF. This sequence joins TRBV6-5 and TRBJ1-2, with 7 bases lining up with TRBD1. Germline V lookup: CDR1 MNHEY, CDR2 SVGAGI. The CDR3 sequence is 15 residues long. The J segment lost 7 bases and the V segment lost 5 bases, leaving 13 bases of the junction unmatched.

CDR3 sequence reads: CASRPTQYYEQFF. The CDR3 region has the DNA TGTGCCAGCAGACCCACCCAGTACTATGAGCAGTTCTTC. The J gene is TRBJ2-1, the V gene TRBV6-5, with unresolved D. With 6 bases removed from V and 8 bases from J, the gap between germline ends came to 14 bases. The CDR3 loop spans 13 amino acids. Germline V gene sequence: CDR1 MNHEY, CDR2 SVGAGI.

Only a few counts were recorded for this clonotype. The genes are TRBV24-1 and TRBJ2-6, with D possibly TRBD1 on 6 matching bases. This CDR3 has 17 amino acids. V lost 5 bases, J lost 2 bases, and 15 bases lay in between. CDR1 is KGHDR, CDR2 SFDVKD, per germline. In DNA, the CDR3 is TGTGCCACCAGTGCCCGTGGCAGGGGTACTGGGGCCAACGTCCTGACTTTC. This gives the protein CATSARGRGTGANVLTF.

The chain links TRBV19 to TRBJ2-7; 8 bases are a match to TRBD1. V trimming: 9 bases; J trimming: 0 bases; junction bases outside the gene matches: 7. The CDR3 is 14 residues long. Per germline, CDR1 LNHDA and CDR2 SQIVND (reference sequence). CDR3 amino acids: CASQGTGHSYEQYF. The CDR3 nucleotides are TGTGCCAGCCAAGGGACAGGCCACTCCTACGAGCAGTACTTC. The full variable domain, in which reference TRBV19 and TRBJ2-7 provide the parts outside the CDR3, is DGGITQSPKYLFRKEGQNVTLSCEQNLNHDAMYWYRQDPGQGLRLIYYSQIVNDFQKGDIAEGYSVSREKKESFPLTVTSAQKNPTAFYLCASQGTGHSYEQYFGPGTRLTVT.

This chain uses TRBV5-1 with TRBJ2-7; TRBD1 matches 8 bases. Germline lookup yields CDR1 SGHRS and CDR2 YFSETQ. Trimming cost V 3 bases and J 3 bases; bases outside gene matches: 11. The CDR3 is 16 residues long. The CDR3 reads CASSSRYTGGDYEQYF. CDR3 nucleotides: TGCGCCAGCAGCTCGAGATATACAGGGGGAGACTACGAGCAGTACTTC. Full variable domain (remainder filled in from reference TRBV5-1 and TRBJ2-7): KAGVTQTPRYLIKTRGQQVTLSCSPISGHRSVSWYQQTPGQGLQFLFEYFSETQRNKGNFPGRFSGRQFSNSRSEMNVSTLELGDSALYLCASSSRYTGGDYEQYFGPGTRLTVT.

The chain uses TRBV7-8 and TRBJ2-1; D ambiguous. Looked up from germline, CDR1 is SGHVS and CDR2 is FQNEAQ. With 5 bases removed from V and 4 bases from J, the gap between germline ends came to 6 bases. The CDR3 consists of 12 residues. The CDR3 protein is CASSNSYNEQFF. CDR3 DNA: TGTGCCAGCAGCAACTCGTACAATGAGCAGTTCTTC. The variable domain in full, with the rest retrieved from reference TRBV7-8 and TRBJ2-1, is GAGVSQSPRYKVAKRGQDVALRCDPISGHVSLFWYQQALGQGPEFLTYFQNEAQLDKSGLPSDRFFAERPEGSVSTLKIQRTQQEDSAVYLCASSNSYNEQFFGPGTRLTVL.

The V and J genes are TRBV20-1 and TRBJ2-3; 10 bases map to TRBD2. The CDR3 loop spans 16 amino acids. V was pared by 0 bases and J by 2 bases, with 5 bases of the junction left unmatched. Germline lookup yields CDR1 DFQATT and CDR2 SNEGSKA (reference sequence). As DNA, the CDR3 is TGCAGTGCTAGAGACCAAGCGGGAGGGGACACAGATACGCAGTATTTT. It codes for CSARDQAGGDTDTQYF.

This clonotype was detected many times. The chain carries TRBV7-2 and TRBJ2-2, with 8 bases identical to TRBD1. CDR1 and CDR2 (germline): SGHTA, FQGNSA. The CDR3 is 13 residues long. Trimming cost V 8 bases and J 5 bases; bases outside gene matches: 4. CDR3 sequence: CASRQGRTGELFF. The CDR3, as DNA: TGTGCCAGCCGACAGGGGCGAACCGGGGAGCTGTTTTTT.

The gene calls are TRBV7-9 and TRBJ2-3; D unclear. Trimming took 5 bases from V and 0 from J, leaving 15 bases between them. The germline V gene has CDR1 SEHNR and CDR2 FQNEAQ (reference sequence). This CDR3 has 16 residues. CDR3 nucleotide sequence: TGTGCCAGCAGCCCCCTACGCGCGGTTAGCACAGATACGCAGTATTTT. It codes for CASSPLRAVSTDTQYF.

This clonotype came up a few times. The V call is TRBV9, the J call TRBJ1-5, with no clear D. CDR1 is SGDLS, CDR2 YYNGEE, per germline. This CDR3 spans 14 amino acids. V lost 3 bases and J lost 6, with 13 bases in between. The CDR3 DNA reads as TGTGCCAGCAGCGCCGGTTTGGAGAGTCAGCCCCAGCATTTT. Residues: CASSAGLESQPQHF.

This clonotype was counted between two and nine times. V gene TRBV5-1 combines with J gene TRBJ2-7; D is possibly TRBD1 or TRBD2 (5 bases each). Germline CDR1 and CDR2: SGHRS and YFSETQ. V shed 4 bases and J shed 5 bases, with 16 bases lying between them. The CDR3 sequence is 14 residues long. CDR3 coding DNA: TGCGCCAGCAGCGCGGGTGGGGGTCCCAACGAGCAGTACTTC. As protein: CASSAGGGPNEQYF.

This clonotype was detected a few times. The chain uses TRBV5-1 and TRBJ2-7; weak D call: TRBD2 (5 bases). Germline-derived CDR1 and CDR2 are SGHRS and YFSETQ. CDR3 length: 13 amino acids. V was clipped by 8 bases and J by 3 bases, with 15 bases between them. The CDR3 coding sequence is TGCGCCAGTACCCCCGATGGAGGCTACGAGCAGTACTTC. As protein: CASTPDGGYEQYF. Together with reference TRBV5-1 and TRBJ2-7, the CDR3 gives the full variable domain: KAGVTQTPRYLIKTRGQQVTLSCSPISGHRSVSWYQQTPGQGLQFLFEYFSETQRNKGNFPGRFSGRQFSNSRSEMNVSTLELGDSALYLCASTPDGGYEQYFGPGTRLTVT.

The chain recombines TRBV20-1 with TRBJ2-3; D possibly corresponds to TRBD1 (6 bases). There are 15 residues in the CDR3. The ends were cut back, 3 bases at V and 6 bases at J, with 19 bases in the middle. Per germline, CDR1 DFQATT and CDR2 SNEGSKA (reference sequence). The CDR3 nucleotides are TGCAGTGCTAGGAACGCCCGGGACATCGGCGATACGCAGTATTTT. As protein: CSARNARDIGDTQYF.

This clonotype showed up many times. CDR3 in DNA: TGTGCCAGCAGCTTAGCGAGGGGGCCTTACGAGCAGTACTTC. Encoded protein: CASSLARGPYEQYF. This sequence joins TRBV7-2 and TRBJ2-7, with 7 bases matching TRBD1. Germline CDR1 and CDR2: SGHTA and FQGNSA. The CDR3 has 14 amino acids. V gave up 0 bases and J gave up 4 bases; unmatched junction bases: 3.

This clonotype was seen a few times. V is TRBV6-5 and J is TRBJ2-2; D remains ambiguous. Germline values: CDR1 MNHEY, CDR2 SVGAGI. The CDR3 extends over 11 amino acids. The V end lost 4 bases, the J end lost 7 bases, and 4 bases lay between the germline ends. The CDR3 spells CASSWGGELFF. CDR3 DNA sequence: TGTGCCAGCAGTTGGGGCGGGGAGCTGTTTTTT.

This clonotype has just a few counts. The chain joins TRBV11-2 to TRBJ2-7, with 9 bases fitting TRBD1. V dropped 4 bases and J dropped 6; count of bases not matched to a gene: 13. Per the germline V gene, CDR1 is SGHAT and CDR2 is FQNNGV. This CDR3 contains 16 residues. CDR3 nucleotides: TGTGCCAGCAGCTCCGAGCCCGGGACAGGGTACCGCGAGCAGTACTTC. Protein sequence: CASSSEPGTGYREQYF.